The subject of this entry is one T cell receptor (beta chain). This sample is part of a study of blood T cell repertoires in COVID-19. Sequencing used immunoSEQ multiplex PCR; TCRdb keeps in-frame clones, though not all of them. The data hold about 270,000 clones, with approximately 82% observed a single time. The sequence derives from a woman younger than 35 with acute or convalescent COVID-19. The material sequenced was peripheral blood.

The CDR3 here is CASSLRYSSGANVLTF. The CDR3 DNA is TGTGCCAGCAGCCTACGATACAGCTCTGGGGCCAACGTCCTGACTTTC. This rearrangement joins TRBV7-6 to TRBJ2-6; D not resolved. This CDR3 is 16 amino acids long. Looked up from germline, CDR1 is SGHVS and CDR2 is FNYEAQ. Trimming took 5 bases from V and 0 from J, leaving 11 bases between them.